Listed below are T cell receptor beta chains from one sample, sequenced in a study of blood T cells in healthy people across ages. TCRdb itself ran the 5' RACE reads through MiXCR, one entry per CDR3 protein. The sample contains more than 1.4 million distinct CDR3 sequences, approximately 40% of which appear only once. The specimen was blood. The receptors originated from a woman between 18 and 29 years old in good health. Both conserved end residues are part of each CDR3. Each record gives: J gene, clone size, D gene, V gene, CDR3 protein, CDR3 DNA. D genes are given only for firm matches. Size tells how often a clone was seen (once, few, many) or the class of an expanded clone, and some rows leave it out.

>TRBJ1-1|few|-|TRBV3-1
CASSSGGGEAFF
TGTGCCAGCAGCTCGGGCGGGGGAGAAGCTTTCTTT
>TRBJ1-1|-|-|TRBV9
CASNPGGGATEAFF
TGTGCCAGTAACCCCGGGGGGGGCGCGACTGAAGCTTTCTTT
>TRBJ2-5|once|-|TRBV12-3/TRBV12-4
CASSFNGGLYDEQYF
TGTGCCAGCAGTTTTAACGGGGGGCTATACGATGAGCAGTACTTC
>TRBJ2-4|-|-|TRBV7-2
CASSSDREDIQYF
TGTGCCAGCAGCTCGGACCGGGAAGACATTCAGTACTTC
>TRBJ2-3|-|-|TRBV12-3/TRBV12-4
CASSHRDRVTDTQYF
TGTGCCAGCAGTCATAGGGATCGGGTCACAGATACGCAGTATTTT
>TRBJ1-2|-|-|TRBV28
CASRLDSGDYGYTF
TGTGCCAGCAGGCTCGACTCAGGGGACTATGGCTACACCTTC
>TRBJ1-1|-|-|TRBV28
CASSPHSTQGAFF
TGTGCCAGCAGTCCCCATTCGACTCAAGGAGCTTTCTTT
>TRBJ2-5|-|-|TRBV3-1
CASTGDGKYNEQYF
TGTGCCAGCACCGGGGACGGAAAATACAATGAGCAGTACTTC
>TRBJ2-5|few|TRBD2|TRBV6-1
CASRGPGTSGSRETQYF
TGTGCCAGCAGAGGACCCGGGACTAGCGGGAGTAGGGAGACCCAGTACTTC
>TRBJ1-2|few|-|TRBV12-3/TRBV12-4
CASNGGSYGYTF
TGTGCCAGCAACGGGGGCTCCTATGGCTACACCTTC
>TRBJ2-6|once|-|TRBV15
CATLPAGANVLTF
TGTGCCACCCTACCGGCTGGGGCCAACGTCCTGACTTTC
>TRBJ1-2|-|-|TRBV4-1
CASSQRDTDTYGYTF
TGCGCCAGCAGCCAAAGGGACACGGACACCTATGGCTACACCTTC
>TRBJ2-1|few|TRBD2|TRBV11-2
CASSLWTGGRPNEQFF
TGTGCCAGCAGCTTATGGACGGGGGGGCGGCCCAATGAGCAGTTCTTC
>TRBJ2-1|few|-|TRBV5-1
CASSKTSRTYNEQFF
TGCGCCAGCAGCAAGACTAGTCGAACCTACAATGAGCAGTTCTTC
>TRBJ2-5|few|TRBD2|TRBV12-3/TRBV12-4
CASTPRGGETQYF
TGTGCCAGCACCCCCCGCGGGGGAGAGACCCAGTACTTC
>TRBJ1-3|-|-|TRBV28
CASSPVGTSGNTIYF
TGTGCCAGCAGTCCGGTGGGGACTTCTGGAAACACCATATATTTT
>TRBJ2-1|few|-|TRBV12-3/TRBV12-4
CASSPEKALYNEQFF
TGTGCCAGCAGTCCTGAAAAGGCCCTATACAATGAGCAGTTCTTC
>TRBJ2-3|-|TRBD2|TRBV9
CASSPPLSGGPADTQYF
TGTGCCAGCAGCCCCCCACTGAGCGGGGGCCCGGCAGATACGCAGTATTTT
>TRBJ2-1|few|TRBD2|TRBV20-1
CSARAGGSGNEQFF
TGCAGTGCTAGAGCGGGGGGGTCGGGCAATGAGCAGTTCTTC
>TRBJ2-7|-|TRBD2|TRBV15
CATSRVRGGYNEQYF
TGTGCCACCAGCAGAGTGCGGGGGGGATACAATGAGCAGTACTTC
>TRBJ2-7|-|-|TRBV19
CATREGVAPDYEQYF
TGTGCCACACGAGAGGGGGTAGCGCCTGACTACGAGCAGTACTTC
>TRBJ2-3|-|-|TRBV27
CASSPAGVLPDTQYF
TGTGCCAGCAGTCCCGCAGGGGTGTTGCCAGATACGCAGTATTTT
>TRBJ2-1|-|TRBD1|TRBV7-9
CASSGVRDRVQVREQFF
TGTGCCAGCAGCGGCGTCCGGGACAGGGTCCAAGTAAGGGAGCAGTTCTTC
>TRBJ1-2|-|-|TRBV20-1
CSATRSGGHYGYTF
TGCAGTGCTACGAGGTCCGGCGGCCACTATGGCTACACCTTC
>TRBJ1-1|-|-|TRBV29-1
CTWGPMNTEAFF
TGCACCTGGGGGCCCATGAACACTGAAGCTTTCTTT
>TRBJ2-5|-|TRBD2|TRBV6-5
CASSYVSGRNEQYF
TGTGCCAGCAGTTATGTCAGCGGGAGGAATGAGCAGTACTTC